The clone carrying this T cell receptor beta chain has a handful of counts. The source of the sample is a study of T-cell reconstitution after alpha-beta-depleted transplantation in children. For TCRbeta, the library was prepared with unique molecular identifiers. TCRdb processed the PCR reads anew with MiXCR; each CDR3 protein has one entry. The repertoire has roughly 350,000 distinct CDR3 sequences, approximately 10% of them found once; the top ten carry 2% to 3%. V dropped 1 base and J dropped 0 bases, with 7 bases sitting between them. CDR1 is MNHEY and CDR2 is SMNVEV in the germline V gene (reference sequence). CDR3 length: 14 residues.

The chain couples TRBV27 to TRBJ2-7; D remains ambiguous. This receptor was taken from a human donor who donated a stem cell graft to a child with acute lymphoblastic leukemia. This specimen consisted of PBMCs from the stem cell graft donor, obtained from the stem cell graft. The CDR3 nucleotides are TGTGCCAGCAGTTTATTTCAGGCCTCCTACGAGCAGTACTTC. Its translation is CASSLFQASYEQYF.